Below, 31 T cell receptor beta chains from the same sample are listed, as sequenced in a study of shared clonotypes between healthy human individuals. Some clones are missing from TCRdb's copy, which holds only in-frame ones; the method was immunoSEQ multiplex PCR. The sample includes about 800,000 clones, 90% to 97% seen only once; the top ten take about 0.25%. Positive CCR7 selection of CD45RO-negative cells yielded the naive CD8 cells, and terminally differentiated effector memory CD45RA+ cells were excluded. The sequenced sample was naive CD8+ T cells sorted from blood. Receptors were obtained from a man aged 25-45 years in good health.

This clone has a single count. DNA of the CDR3: TGTGCCAGCAGCGAGACTGGACTACCAGCCTACGAGCAGTACTTC. This sequence encodes CASSETGLPAYEQYF. V is TRBV9 and J is TRBJ2-7; D possibly corresponds to TRBD2 (6 bases). This CDR3 has 15 amino acids. V dropped 3 bases and J dropped 2 bases, with 15 bases sitting between them. CDR1 and CDR2 from the germline V gene are SGDLS and YYNGEE.

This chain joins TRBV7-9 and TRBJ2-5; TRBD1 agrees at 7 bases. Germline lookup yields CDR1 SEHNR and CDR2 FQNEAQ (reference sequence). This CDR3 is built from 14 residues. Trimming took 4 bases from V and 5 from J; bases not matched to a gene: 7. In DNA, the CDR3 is TGTGCCAGCAGCTCGACAGGGCTAGAGGAGACCCAGTACTTC. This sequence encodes CASSSTGLEETQYF. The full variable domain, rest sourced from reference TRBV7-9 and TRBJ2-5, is DTGVSQNPRHKITKRGQNVTFRCDPISEHNRLYWYRQTLGQGPEFLTYFQNEAQLEKSRLLSDRFSAERPKGSFSTLEIQRTEQGDSAMYLCASSSTGLEETQYFGPGTRLLVL.

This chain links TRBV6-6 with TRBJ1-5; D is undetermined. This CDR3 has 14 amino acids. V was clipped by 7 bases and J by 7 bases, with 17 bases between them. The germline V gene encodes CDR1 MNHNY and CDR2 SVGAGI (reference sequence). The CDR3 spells CASNEVDGEQPQHF. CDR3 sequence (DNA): TGTGCCAGCAATGAGGTGGACGGAGAACAGCCCCAGCATTTT.

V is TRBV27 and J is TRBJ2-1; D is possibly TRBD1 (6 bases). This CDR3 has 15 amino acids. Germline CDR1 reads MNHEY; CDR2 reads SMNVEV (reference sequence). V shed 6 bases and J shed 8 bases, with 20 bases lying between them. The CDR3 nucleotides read TGTGCCAGCAGAACACCGGGACACCCCGATGATGAGCAGTTCTTC. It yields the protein CASRTPGHPDDEQFF.

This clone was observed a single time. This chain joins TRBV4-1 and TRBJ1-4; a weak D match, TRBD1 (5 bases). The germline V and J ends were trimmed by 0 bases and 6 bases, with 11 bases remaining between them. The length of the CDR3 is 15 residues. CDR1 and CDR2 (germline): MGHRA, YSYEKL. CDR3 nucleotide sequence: TGCGCCAGCAGCCAAGAGCCGGGGCTTGATGAAAAACTGTTTTTT. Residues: CASSQEPGLDEKLFF.

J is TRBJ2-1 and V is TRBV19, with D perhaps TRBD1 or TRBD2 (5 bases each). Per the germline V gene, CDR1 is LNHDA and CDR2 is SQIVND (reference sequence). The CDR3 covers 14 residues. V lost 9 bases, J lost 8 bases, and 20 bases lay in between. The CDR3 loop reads CASGGLGLGYEQFF. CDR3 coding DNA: TGTGCCAGCGGAGGTCTGGGGCTAGGCTATGAGCAGTTCTTC.

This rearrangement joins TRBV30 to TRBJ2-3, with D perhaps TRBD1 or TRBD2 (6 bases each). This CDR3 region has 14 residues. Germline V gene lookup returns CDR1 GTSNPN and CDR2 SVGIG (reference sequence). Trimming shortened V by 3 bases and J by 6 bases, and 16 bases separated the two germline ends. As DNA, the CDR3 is TGTGCCTGGAGCGGGGGCGTCGGTTCGGATACGCAGTATTTT. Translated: CAWSGGVGSDTQYF.

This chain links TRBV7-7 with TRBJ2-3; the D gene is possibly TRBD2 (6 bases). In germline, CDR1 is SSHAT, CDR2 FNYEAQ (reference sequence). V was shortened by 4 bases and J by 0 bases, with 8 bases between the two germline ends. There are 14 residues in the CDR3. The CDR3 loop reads CASSSSDSTDTQYF. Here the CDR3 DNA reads TGTGCCAGCAGCTCTAGCGACAGCACAGATACGCAGTATTTT.

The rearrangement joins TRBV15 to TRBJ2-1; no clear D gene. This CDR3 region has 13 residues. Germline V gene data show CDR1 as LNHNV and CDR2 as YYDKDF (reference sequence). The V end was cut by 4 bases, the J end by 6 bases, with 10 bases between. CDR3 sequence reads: CATSTAVLNEQFF. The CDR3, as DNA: TGTGCCACCAGCACGGCGGTACTCAATGAGCAGTTCTTC.

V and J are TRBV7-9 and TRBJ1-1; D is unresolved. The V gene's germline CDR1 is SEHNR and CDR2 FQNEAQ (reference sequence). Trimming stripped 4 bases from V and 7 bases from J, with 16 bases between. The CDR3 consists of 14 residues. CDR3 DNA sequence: TGTGCCAGCAGCTCCCGGCCCCCGTACGGTGAAGCTTTCTTT. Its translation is CASSSRPPYGEAFF.

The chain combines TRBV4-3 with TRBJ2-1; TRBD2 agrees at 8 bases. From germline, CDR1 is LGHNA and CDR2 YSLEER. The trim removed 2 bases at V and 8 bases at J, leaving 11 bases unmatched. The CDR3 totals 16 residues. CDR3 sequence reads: CASSQTSGTRNHEQFF. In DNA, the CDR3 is TGCGCCAGCAGCCAAACTTCCGGGACTAGGAACCATGAGCAGTTCTTC.

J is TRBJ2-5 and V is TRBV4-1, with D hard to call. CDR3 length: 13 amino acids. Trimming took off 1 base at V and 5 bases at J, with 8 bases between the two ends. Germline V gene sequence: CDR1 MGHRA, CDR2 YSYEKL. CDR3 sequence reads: CASSQAPMETQYF. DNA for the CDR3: TGCGCCAGCAGCCAAGCTCCTATGGAGACCCAGTACTTC.

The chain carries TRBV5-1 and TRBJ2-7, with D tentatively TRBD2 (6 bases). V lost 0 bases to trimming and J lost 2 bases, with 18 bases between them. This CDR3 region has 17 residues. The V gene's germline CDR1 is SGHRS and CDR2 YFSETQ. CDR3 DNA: TGCGCCAGCAGCTTGGGCCCTACCGGGACGGGAGCCTACGAGCAGTACTTC. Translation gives CASSLGPTGTGAYEQYF.

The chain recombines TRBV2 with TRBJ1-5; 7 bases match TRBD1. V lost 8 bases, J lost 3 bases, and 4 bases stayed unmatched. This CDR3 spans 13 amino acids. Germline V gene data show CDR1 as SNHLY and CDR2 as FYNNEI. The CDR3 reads CASRDRHNQPQHF. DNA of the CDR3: TGTGCCAGCCGGGACAGACACAATCAGCCCCAGCATTTT.

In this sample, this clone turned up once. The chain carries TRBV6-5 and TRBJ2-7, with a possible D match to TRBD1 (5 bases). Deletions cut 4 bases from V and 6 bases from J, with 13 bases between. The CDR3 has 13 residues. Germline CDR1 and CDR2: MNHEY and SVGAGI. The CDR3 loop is CASSFNQGTEQYF. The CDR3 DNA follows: TGTGCCAGCAGTTTCAATCAGGGAACCGAGCAGTACTTC.

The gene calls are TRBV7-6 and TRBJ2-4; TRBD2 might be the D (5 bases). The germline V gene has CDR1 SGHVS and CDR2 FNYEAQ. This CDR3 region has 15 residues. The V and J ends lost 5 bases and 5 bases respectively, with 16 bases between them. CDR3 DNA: TGTGCCAGCAGCCCGAGGGTACTCTCCCAAAACATTCAGTACTTC. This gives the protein CASSPRVLSQNIQYF.

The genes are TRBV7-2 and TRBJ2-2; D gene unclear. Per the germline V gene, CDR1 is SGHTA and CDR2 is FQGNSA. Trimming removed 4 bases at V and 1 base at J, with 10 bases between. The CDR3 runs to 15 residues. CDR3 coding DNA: TGTGCCAGCAGCTCCCTCCCGCTGAACACCGGGGAGCTGTTTTTT. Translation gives CASSSLPLNTGELFF.

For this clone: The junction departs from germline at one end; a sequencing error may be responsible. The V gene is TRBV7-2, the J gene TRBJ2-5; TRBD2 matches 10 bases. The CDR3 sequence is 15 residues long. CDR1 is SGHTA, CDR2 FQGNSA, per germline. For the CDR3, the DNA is TGTGCCAGCAGCTTAGTAGGCCTAGCGGGAGAGGCCCAGTACTTC. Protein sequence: CASSLVGLAGEAQYF.

CDR3 coding DNA: TGCAGCGTTCTACAGGGTAATTCCTACGAGCAGTACTTC. Translation: CSVLQGNSYEQYF. The chain links TRBV29-1 to TRBJ2-7; possibly TRBD1 for D (6 bases). Looked up from germline, CDR1 is SQVTM and CDR2 is ANQGSEA. The V end lost 5 bases, the J end lost 1 base, and 12 bases lay between the germline ends. The CDR3 is 13 amino acids.

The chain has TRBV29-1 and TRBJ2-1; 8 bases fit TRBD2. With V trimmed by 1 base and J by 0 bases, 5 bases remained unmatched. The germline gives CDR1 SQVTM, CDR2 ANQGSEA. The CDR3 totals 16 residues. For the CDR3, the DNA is TGCAGCGTTGAAGGAGATAGCGGGACCTCCTACAATGAGCAGTTCTTC. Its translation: CSVEGDSGTSYNEQFF.

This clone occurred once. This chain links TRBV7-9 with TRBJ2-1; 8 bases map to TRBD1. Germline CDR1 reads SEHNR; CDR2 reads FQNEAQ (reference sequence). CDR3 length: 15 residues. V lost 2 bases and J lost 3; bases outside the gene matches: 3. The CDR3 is CASSLKTGDYNEQFF. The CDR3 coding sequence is TGTGCCAGCAGCTTAAAGACAGGGGACTACAATGAGCAGTTCTTC.

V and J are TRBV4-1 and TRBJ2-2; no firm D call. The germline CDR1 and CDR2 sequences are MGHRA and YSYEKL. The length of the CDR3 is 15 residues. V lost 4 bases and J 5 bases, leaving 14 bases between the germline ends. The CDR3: CASSRLLGGTGELFF. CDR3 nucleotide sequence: TGCGCCAGCAGCCGGCTGTTGGGCGGAACCGGGGAGCTGTTTTTT.

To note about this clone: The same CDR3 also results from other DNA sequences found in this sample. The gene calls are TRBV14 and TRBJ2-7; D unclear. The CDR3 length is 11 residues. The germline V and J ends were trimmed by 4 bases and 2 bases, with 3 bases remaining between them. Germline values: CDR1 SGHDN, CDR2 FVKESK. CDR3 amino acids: CASSLAYEQYF. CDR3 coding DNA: TGTGCCAGCAGCCTCGCCTACGAGCAGTACTTC.

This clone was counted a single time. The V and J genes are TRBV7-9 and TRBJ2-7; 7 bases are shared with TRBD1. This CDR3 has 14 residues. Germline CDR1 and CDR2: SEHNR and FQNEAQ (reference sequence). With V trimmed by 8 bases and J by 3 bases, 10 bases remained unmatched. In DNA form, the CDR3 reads TGTGCCAGCGTCCCCGGGACAGACTTCTACGAGCAGTACTTC. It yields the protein CASVPGTDFYEQYF. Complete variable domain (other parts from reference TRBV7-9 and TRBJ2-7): DTGVSQNPRHKITKRGQNVTFRCDPISEHNRLYWYRQTLGQGPEFLTYFQNEAQLEKSRLLSDRFSAERPKGSFSTLEIQRTEQGDSAMYLCASVPGTDFYEQYFGPGTRLTVT.

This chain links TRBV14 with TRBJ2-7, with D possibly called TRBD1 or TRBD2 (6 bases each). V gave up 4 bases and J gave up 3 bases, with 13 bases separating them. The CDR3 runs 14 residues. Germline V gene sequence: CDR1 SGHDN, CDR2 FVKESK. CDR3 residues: CASSRRGQGYEQYF. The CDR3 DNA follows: TGTGCCAGCAGCCGACGGGGGCAGGGCTACGAGCAGTACTTC. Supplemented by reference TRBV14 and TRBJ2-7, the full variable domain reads EAGVTQFPSHSVIEKGQTVTLRCDPISGHDNLYWYRRVMGKEIKFLLHFVKESKQDESGMPNNRFLAERTGGTYSTLKVQPAELEDSGVYFCASSRRGQGYEQYFGPGTRLTVT.

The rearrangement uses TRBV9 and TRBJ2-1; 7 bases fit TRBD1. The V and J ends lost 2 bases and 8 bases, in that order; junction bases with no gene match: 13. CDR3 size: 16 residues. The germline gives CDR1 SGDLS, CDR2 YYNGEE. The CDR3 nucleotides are TGTGCCAGCAGCGTTGGTCAGGGGGTACCGTTGGATGAGCAGTTCTTC. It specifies CASSVGQGVPLDEQFF.

The CDR3 region is CASRRREGPQPQHF. DNA of the CDR3: TGTGCCAGCAGAAGGAGGGAGGGGCCGCAGCCCCAGCATTTT. V is TRBV6-4 and J is TRBJ1-5; D may be TRBD1 (5 bases). The V end was cut by 6 bases, the J end by 7 bases, with 16 bases between. CDR1 MRHNA and CDR2 SNTAGT come from the germline V gene. The CDR3 covers 14 residues.

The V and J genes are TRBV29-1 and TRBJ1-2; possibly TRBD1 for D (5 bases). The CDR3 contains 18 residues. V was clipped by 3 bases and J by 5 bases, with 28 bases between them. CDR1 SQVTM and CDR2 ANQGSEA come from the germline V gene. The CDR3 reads CSVDRGWRDRLAGYGYTF. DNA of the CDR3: TGCAGCGTTGACCGGGGGTGGAGGGATCGGTTGGCAGGATATGGCTACACCTTC.

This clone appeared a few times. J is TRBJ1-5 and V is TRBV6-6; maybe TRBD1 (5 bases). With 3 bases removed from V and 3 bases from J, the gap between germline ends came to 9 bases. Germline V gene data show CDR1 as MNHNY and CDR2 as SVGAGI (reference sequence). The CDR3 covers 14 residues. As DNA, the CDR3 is TGTGCCAGCAGTTATCAGGGAAACAATCAGCCCCAGCATTTT. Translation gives CASSYQGNNQPQHF.

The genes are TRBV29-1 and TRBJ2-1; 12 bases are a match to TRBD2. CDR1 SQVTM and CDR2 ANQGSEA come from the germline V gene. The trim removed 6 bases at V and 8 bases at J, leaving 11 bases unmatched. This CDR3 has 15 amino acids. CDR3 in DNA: TGCAGCGTGAGGCTAGCGGGAGGGCTCGAGCATGAGCAGTTCTTC. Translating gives CSVRLAGGLEHEQFF.

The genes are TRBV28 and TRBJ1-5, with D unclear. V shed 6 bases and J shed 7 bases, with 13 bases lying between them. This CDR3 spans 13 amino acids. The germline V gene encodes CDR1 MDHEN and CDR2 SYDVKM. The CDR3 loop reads CASSPGPGQPQHF. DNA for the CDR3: TGTGCCAGCAGCCCCGGCCCCGGACAGCCCCAGCATTTT.